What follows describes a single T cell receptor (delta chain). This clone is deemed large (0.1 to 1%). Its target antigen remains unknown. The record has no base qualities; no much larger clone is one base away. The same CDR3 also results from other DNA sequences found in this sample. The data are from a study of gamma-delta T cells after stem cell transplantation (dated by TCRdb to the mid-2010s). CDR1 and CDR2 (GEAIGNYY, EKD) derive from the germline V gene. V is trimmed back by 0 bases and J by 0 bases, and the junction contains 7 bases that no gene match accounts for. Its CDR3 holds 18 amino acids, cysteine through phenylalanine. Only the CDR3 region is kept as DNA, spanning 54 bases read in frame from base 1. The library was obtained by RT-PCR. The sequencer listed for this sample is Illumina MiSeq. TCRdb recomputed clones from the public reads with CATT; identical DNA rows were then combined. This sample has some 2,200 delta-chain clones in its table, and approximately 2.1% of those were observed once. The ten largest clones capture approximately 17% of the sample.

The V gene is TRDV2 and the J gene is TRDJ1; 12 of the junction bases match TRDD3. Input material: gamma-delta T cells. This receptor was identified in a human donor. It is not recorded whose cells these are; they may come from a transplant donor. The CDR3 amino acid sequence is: CACDTVTGGYPYTDKLIF. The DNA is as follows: TGTGCCTGTGACACCGTTACTGGGGGATACCCGTACACCGATAAACTCATCTTT.